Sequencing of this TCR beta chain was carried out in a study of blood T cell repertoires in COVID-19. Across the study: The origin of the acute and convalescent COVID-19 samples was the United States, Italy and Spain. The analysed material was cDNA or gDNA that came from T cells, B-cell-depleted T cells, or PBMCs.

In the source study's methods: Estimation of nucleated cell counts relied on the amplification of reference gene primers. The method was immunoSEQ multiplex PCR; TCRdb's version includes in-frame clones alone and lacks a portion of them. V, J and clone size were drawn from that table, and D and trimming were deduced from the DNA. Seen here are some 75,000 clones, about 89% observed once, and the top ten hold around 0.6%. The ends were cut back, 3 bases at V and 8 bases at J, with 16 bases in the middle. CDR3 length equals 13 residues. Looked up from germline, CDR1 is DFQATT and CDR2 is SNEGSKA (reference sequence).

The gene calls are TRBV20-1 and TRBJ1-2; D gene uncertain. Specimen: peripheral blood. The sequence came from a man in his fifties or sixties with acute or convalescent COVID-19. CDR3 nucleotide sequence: TGCAGTGCTAGTGGCCAGATTGGAGGGGGCTACACCTTC. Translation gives CSASGQIGGGYTF.